The 19 T cell receptor beta chains below were found in one sample sequenced in a study of blood T cell repertoires in COVID-19. Using immunoSEQ multiplex PCR, the repertoire was profiled, and TCRdb retains in-frame clones only, with some absent. The table lists around 98,000 clones, roughly 80% of them singletons. The source material was peripheral blood. Receptor source: a woman aged 55-70 years with acute or convalescent COVID-19.

The J gene is TRBJ1-4, the V gene TRBV6-5; TRBD1 matches at 7 bases. The V gene's germline CDR1 is MNHEY and CDR2 SVGAGI. This CDR3 contains 15 residues. Trimming at V came to 7 bases and at J to 5 bases, leaving 10 bases not matched to a gene. This CDR3 is CASKYRGLANEKLFF. The CDR3, as DNA: TGTGCCAGCAAGTACAGGGGCTTGGCGAATGAAAAACTGTTTTTT.

This chain uses TRBV28 with TRBJ2-7; D perhaps matches TRBD2 (6 bases). The germline gives CDR1 MDHEN, CDR2 SYDVKM. The CDR3 length is 15 residues. Trimming pared 4 bases from V and 4 bases from J, leaving 17 bases between. The CDR3 region is CASSSTGTRMYEQYF. The CDR3 DNA reads TGTGCCAGCAGTTCTACCGGGACTCGTATGTACGAGCAGTACTTC.

CDR3 nucleotides: TGTGCCAGCAGCTGGCGGACAGGCCACCCTAGCTCCTACGAGCAGTACTTC. Its translation: CASSWRTGHPSSYEQYF. The chain links TRBV11-2 to TRBJ2-7, with TRBD1 identical over 7 bases. J was trimmed by 0 bases and V by 4 bases; bases with no gene match: 12. Per germline, CDR1 SGHAT and CDR2 FQNNGV. The CDR3 spans 17 residues.

The rearrangement links TRBV11-3 to TRBJ2-3; 14 bases map to TRBD2. The CDR3 contains 16 residues. The trim removed 4 bases at V and 8 bases at J, leaving 8 bases unmatched. The germline CDR1 and CDR2 sequences are SGHNT and YENEEA. The CDR3 spells CASSWGTSGGVGTQYF. The CDR3 nucleotides are TGTGCCAGCAGCTGGGGGACTAGCGGGGGAGTGGGTACGCAGTATTTT.

This chain joins TRBV29-1 and TRBJ1-4; TRBD1 aligns across 7 bases. CDR1 and CDR2 from the germline V gene are SQVTM and ANQGSEA. The CDR3 loop spans 12 amino acids. The V gene end was trimmed by 4 bases and the J gene end by 7 bases; junction bases not matched to a gene: 3. CDR3 DNA: TGCAGCGTTGGAGGGGGCGGTGAAAAACTGTTTTTT. As protein: CSVGGGGEKLFF.

This sequence joins TRBV10-3 and TRBJ1-3; tentatively, D is TRBD1 (6 bases). The length of the CDR3 is 13 residues. CDR1 ENHRY and CDR2 SYGVKD come from the germline V gene. Deletions cut 7 bases from V and 8 bases from J, with 15 bases between. In nucleotides, the CDR3 is TGTGCCATCACGACAGGTCTACGGGACACCATATATTTT. As protein: CAITTGLRDTIYF.

The gene calls are TRBV18 and TRBJ1-3; 7 positions agree with TRBD1. Germline V gene lookup returns CDR1 KGHSH and CDR2 LQKENI. With V trimmed by 4 bases and J by 2 bases, 11 bases remained unmatched. The CDR3 is 17 amino acids. This chain's CDR3 is CASSLGRGQYAGNTIYF. As DNA, the CDR3 is TGTGCCAGCTCACTGGGAAGGGGGCAATATGCTGGAAACACCATATATTTT.

The sample holds a few counts of this clone. The V and J genes are TRBV2 and TRBJ2-7, with TRBD1 matching over 9 bases. Germline V lookup: CDR1 SNHLY, CDR2 FYNNEI. The V segment lost 9 bases and the J segment 5 bases; nucleotides outside the gene matches: 5. The CDR3 has 12 residues. This CDR3 reads CARTGGADEQYF. The CDR3 DNA follows: TGTGCCAGAACAGGGGGCGCCGACGAGCAGTACTTC.

This sequence joins TRBV18 and TRBJ2-7; 9 bases line up with TRBD1. This CDR3 has 17 residues. Germline assignment: CDR1 KGHSH and CDR2 LQKENI. V dropped 3 bases and J dropped 9; count of bases not matched to a gene: 18. This CDR3 is CASSPEQTGGLYTTQYF. The DNA of the CDR3 is TGTGCCAGCTCACCTGAGCAGACAGGGGGGTTGTATACGACGCAGTACTTC.

V gene TRBV7-7 combines with J gene TRBJ2-3; D possibly corresponds to TRBD2 (7 bases). There are 16 residues in the CDR3. From germline, CDR1 is SSHAT and CDR2 FNYEAQ (reference sequence). The V gene lost 1 base and the J gene lost 6 bases, with 17 bases spanning the gap. The CDR3: CASSLGNAGASDTQYF. CDR3 in DNA: TGTGCCAGCAGCTTAGGAAATGCGGGGGCATCGGATACGCAGTATTTT.

This chain joins TRBV4-2 and TRBJ2-5, with 7 bases lining up with TRBD2. With 3 bases clipped from V and 2 bases from J, the junction kept 6 bases outside the gene matches. From germline, CDR1 is LGHNA and CDR2 YNFKEQ. This CDR3 region has 15 residues. Here the CDR3 DNA reads TGTGCCAGCAGCCAGCCGGGACTATCTCAAGAGACCCAGTACTTC. It codes for CASSQPGLSQETQYF.

V is TRBV7-3 and J is TRBJ2-1; 14 nucleotides line up with TRBD2. V lost 5 bases to trimming and J lost 8 bases; unmatched junction nucleotides: 8. Germline-derived CDR1 and CDR2 are SGHTA and FQGTGA. The CDR3 extends over 16 amino acids. As DNA, the CDR3 is TGTGCCAGCAGCCTAAGACTAGCGGGGGGGCTTGATGAGCAGTTCTTC. It specifies CASSLRLAGGLDEQFF.

The chain recombines TRBV2 with TRBJ1-6, with D perhaps TRBD1 (6 bases). Germline lookup yields CDR1 SNHLY and CDR2 FYNNEI. Deletions cut 4 bases from V and 5 bases from J, with 12 bases between. The CDR3 sequence is 15 residues long. CDR3 amino acids: CASSVRGADNSPLHF. CDR3 sequence (DNA): TGTGCCAGCAGTGTACGGGGGGCCGATAATTCACCCCTCCACTTT.

This clone was seen a few times. V usage is TRBV19 and J usage is TRBJ1-3, with D hard to call. Germline CDR1 reads LNHDA; CDR2 reads SQIVND (reference sequence). The CDR3 loop spans 18 amino acids. Deletions cut 3 bases from V and 0 bases from J, with 18 bases between. CDR3 sequence: CASSIGSSVLFSGNTIYF. The DNA for the CDR3 is TGTGCCAGTAGTATTGGTTCGTCAGTTCTTTTCTCTGGAAACACCATATATTTT.

The V and J genes are TRBV7-3 and TRBJ2-3, with a tentative D call TRBD2 (5 bases). Germline values: CDR1 SGHTA, CDR2 FQGTGA. V lost 0 bases to trimming and J lost 2 bases, with 12 bases between them. The CDR3 length is 16 residues. This CDR3 is CASSLTPVAHTDTQYF. The CDR3 DNA reads TGTGCCAGCAGCTTAACGCCGGTAGCGCACACAGATACGCAGTATTTT.

The chain combines TRBV6-2 or TRBV6-3 with TRBJ2-6; 8 bases are a match to TRBD2. The CDR3 totals 16 residues. The germline V gene encodes CDR1 MNHEY and CDR2 SVGEGT. V gave up 4 bases and J gave up 0 bases; unmatched junction bases: 2. CDR3 in amino acids: CASSLRGGSGANVLTF. The DNA for the CDR3 is TGTGCCAGCAGTTTACGGGGGGGCTCTGGGGCCAACGTCCTGACTTTC.

The chain carries TRBV7-2 and TRBJ1-4; TRBD1 matches 8 bases. V gave up 3 bases and J gave up 4 bases; unmatched junction bases: 4. Germline CDR1 and CDR2: SGHTA and FQGNSA. This CDR3 is built from 15 residues. DNA of the CDR3: TGTGCCAGCAGCTTCGACAGGGGAGATAATGAAAAACTGTTTTTT. Amino acids: CASSFDRGDNEKLFF.

The genes are TRBV7-9 and TRBJ1-4; a weak D match, TRBD1 (5 bases). The germline gives CDR1 SEHNR, CDR2 FQNEAQ (reference sequence). Trimming removed 4 bases from V and 11 bases from J, with 11 bases in between. The CDR3 loop spans 12 amino acids. The CDR3 loop reads CASSSAGRKLFF. The CDR3, as DNA: TGTGCCAGCAGCTCCGCAGGGCGGAAACTGTTTTTT. Looking up the rest from reference TRBV7-9 and TRBJ1-4 gives the full variable domain: DTGVSQNPRHKITKRGQNVTFRCDPISEHNRLYWYRQTLGQGPEFLTYFQNEAQLEKSRLLSDRFSAERPKGSFSTLEIQRTEQGDSAMYLCASSSAGRKLFFGSGTQLSVL.

The gene calls are TRBV25-1 and TRBJ1-1; D may be TRBD1 (6 bases). Germline values: CDR1 MGHDK, CDR2 SYGVNS. The CDR3 is 16 amino acids. V lost 3 bases, J lost 3 bases, and 17 bases lay in between. The CDR3 bases are TGTGCCAGCAGTGACGCAGGGGATAATCGGCACACTGAAGCTTTCTTT. It encodes CASSDAGDNRHTEAFF.